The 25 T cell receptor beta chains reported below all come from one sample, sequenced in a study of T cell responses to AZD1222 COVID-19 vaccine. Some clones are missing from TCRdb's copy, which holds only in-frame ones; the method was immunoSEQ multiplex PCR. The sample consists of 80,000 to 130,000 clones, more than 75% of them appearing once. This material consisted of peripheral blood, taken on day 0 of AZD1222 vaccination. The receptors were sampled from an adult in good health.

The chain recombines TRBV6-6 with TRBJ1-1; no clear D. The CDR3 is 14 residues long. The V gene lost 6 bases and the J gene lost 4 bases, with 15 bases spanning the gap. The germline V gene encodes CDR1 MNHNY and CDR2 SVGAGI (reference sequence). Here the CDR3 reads CASSPITWGTEAFF. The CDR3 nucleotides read TGTGCCAGCAGCCCAATAACATGGGGCACTGAAGCTTTCTTT.

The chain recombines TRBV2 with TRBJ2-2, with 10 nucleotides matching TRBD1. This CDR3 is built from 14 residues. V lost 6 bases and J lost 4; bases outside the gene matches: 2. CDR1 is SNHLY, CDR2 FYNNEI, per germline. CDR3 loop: CASRGTGVTGELFF. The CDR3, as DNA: TGTGCCAGCAGGGGGACAGGGGTCACCGGGGAGCTGTTTTTT.

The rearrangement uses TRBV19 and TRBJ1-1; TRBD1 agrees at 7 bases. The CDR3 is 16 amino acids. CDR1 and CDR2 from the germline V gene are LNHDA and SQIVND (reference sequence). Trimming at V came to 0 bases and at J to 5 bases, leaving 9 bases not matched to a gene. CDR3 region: CASSIDGGRGRTEAFF. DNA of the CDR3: TGTGCCAGTAGTATAGATGGTGGCAGGGGGAGAACTGAAGCTTTCTTT.

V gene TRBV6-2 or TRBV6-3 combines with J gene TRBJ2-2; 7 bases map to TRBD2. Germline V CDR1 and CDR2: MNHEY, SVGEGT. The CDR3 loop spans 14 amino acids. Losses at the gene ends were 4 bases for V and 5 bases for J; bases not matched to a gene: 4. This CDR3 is CASSSGRSTGELFF. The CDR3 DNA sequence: TGTGCCAGCAGTTCCGGGAGGTCGACCGGGGAGCTGTTTTTT.

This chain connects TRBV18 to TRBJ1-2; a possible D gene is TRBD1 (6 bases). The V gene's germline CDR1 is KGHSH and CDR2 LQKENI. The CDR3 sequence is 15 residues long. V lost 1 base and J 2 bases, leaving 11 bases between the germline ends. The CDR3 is CASSPLPGENYGYTF. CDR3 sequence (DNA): TGTGCCAGCTCACCACTTCCAGGGGAGAACTATGGCTACACCTTC.

CDR3 in DNA: TGTGCCAGCAGCTTGGGAGGTTGGGGAGCAACTAATGAAAAACTGTTTTTT. This translates into CASSLGGWGATNEKLFF. The chain is built from TRBV5-4 and TRBJ1-4, with D unclear. The CDR3 is 17 residues long. The V gene lost 0 bases and the J gene lost 0 bases, with 12 bases spanning the gap. CDR1 SGHNT and CDR2 YYREEE come from the germline V gene (reference sequence).

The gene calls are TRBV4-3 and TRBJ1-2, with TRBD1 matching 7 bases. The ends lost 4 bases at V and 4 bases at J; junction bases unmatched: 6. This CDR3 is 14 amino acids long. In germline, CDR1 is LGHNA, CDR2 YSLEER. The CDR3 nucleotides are TGCGCCAGCAGCCGTTACAGGGGAGGCTATGGCTACACCTTC. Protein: CASSRYRGGYGYTF.

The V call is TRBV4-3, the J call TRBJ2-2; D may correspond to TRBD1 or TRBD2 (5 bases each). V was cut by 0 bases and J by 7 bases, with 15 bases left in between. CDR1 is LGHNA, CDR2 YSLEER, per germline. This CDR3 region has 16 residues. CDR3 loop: CASSQDLRARGGELFF. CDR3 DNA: TGCGCCAGCAGCCAAGACTTGCGGGCAAGGGGCGGGGAGCTGTTTTTT.

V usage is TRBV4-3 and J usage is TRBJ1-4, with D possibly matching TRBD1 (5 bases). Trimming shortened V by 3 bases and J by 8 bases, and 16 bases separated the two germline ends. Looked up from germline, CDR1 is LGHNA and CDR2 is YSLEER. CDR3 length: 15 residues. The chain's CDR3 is CASSHSSGRREKLFF. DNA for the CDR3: TGCGCCAGCAGCCATAGCTCGGGACGGCGGGAAAAACTGTTTTTT.

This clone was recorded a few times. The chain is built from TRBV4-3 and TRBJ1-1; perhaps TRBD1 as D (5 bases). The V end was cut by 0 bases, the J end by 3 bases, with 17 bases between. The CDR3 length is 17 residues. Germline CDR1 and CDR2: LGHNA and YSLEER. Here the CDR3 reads CASSQDTPGSLYTEAFF. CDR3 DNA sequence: TGCGCCAGCAGCCAAGACACCCCAGGGAGTTTATACACTGAAGCTTTCTTT.

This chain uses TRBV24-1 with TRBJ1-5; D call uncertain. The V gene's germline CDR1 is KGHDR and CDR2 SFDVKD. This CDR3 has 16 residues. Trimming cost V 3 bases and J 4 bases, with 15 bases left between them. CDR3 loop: CATSDRRSPLNQPQHF. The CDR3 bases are TGTGCCACCAGTGATCGTCGGTCCCCCTTGAATCAGCCCCAGCATTTT.

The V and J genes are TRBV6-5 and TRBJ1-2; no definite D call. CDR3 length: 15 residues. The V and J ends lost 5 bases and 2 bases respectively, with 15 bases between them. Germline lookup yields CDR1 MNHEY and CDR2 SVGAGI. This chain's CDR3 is CASSKPAELNYGYTF. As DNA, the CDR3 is TGTGCCAGCAGTAAGCCCGCCGAGCTAAACTATGGCTACACCTTC.

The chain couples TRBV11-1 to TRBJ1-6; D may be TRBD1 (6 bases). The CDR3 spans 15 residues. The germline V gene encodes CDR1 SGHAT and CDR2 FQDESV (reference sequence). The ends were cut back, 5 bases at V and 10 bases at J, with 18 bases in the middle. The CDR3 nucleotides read TGTGCCAGCAGCCCCGGTGCAGGGGCAGGGTCACCCCTCCACTTT. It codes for CASSPGAGAGSPLHF.

The CDR3 region has the DNA TGCGCCAGCAGCCCCGGGACAGGCAATCAGCCCCAGCATTTT. Translated, it gives CASSPGTGNQPQHF. The rearrangement joins TRBV4-3 to TRBJ1-5; 7 bases align to TRBD1. This CDR3 has 14 residues. Germline lookup yields CDR1 LGHNA and CDR2 YSLEER. After removal of 4 bases from V and 2 bases from J, the junction contained 2 bases not matched to a gene.

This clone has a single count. This chain's CDR3 is CASGRLDEAFF. The CDR3 nucleotides read TGTGCCAGCGGACGACTAGATGAAGCTTTCTTT. The rearrangement uses TRBV6-5 and TRBJ1-1; D is uncertain. The germline V gene has CDR1 MNHEY and CDR2 SVGAGI. Trimming left V 8 bases short and J 7 bases short, with 11 bases between. The CDR3 is made up of 11 amino acids.

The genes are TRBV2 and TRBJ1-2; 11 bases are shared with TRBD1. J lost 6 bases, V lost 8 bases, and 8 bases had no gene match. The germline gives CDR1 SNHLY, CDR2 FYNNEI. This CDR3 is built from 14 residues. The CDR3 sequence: CASGQGARRDGYTF. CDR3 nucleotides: TGTGCCAGCGGACAGGGGGCGCGTAGGGATGGCTACACCTTC.

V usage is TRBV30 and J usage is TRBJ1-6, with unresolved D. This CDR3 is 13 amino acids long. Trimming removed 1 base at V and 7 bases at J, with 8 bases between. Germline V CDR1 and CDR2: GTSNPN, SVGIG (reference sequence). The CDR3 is CAWSAGWNSPLHF. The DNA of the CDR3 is TGTGCCTGGAGTGCAGGTTGGAATTCACCCCTCCACTTT.

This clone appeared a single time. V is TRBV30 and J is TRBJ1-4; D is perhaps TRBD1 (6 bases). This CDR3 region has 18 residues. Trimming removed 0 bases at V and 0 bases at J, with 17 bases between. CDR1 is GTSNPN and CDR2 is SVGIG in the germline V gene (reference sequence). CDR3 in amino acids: CAWSVRRGRGATNEKLFF. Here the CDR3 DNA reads TGTGCCTGGAGTGTACGGCGGGGGCGCGGGGCAACTAATGAAAAACTGTTTTTT.

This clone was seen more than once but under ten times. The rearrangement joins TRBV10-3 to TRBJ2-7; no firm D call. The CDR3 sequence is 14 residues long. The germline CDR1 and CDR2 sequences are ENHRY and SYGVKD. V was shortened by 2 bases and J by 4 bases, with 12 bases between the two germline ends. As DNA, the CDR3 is TGTGCCATCAGTGAGGGTGTAGGGTGGTACGAGCAGTACTTC. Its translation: CAISEGVGWYEQYF.

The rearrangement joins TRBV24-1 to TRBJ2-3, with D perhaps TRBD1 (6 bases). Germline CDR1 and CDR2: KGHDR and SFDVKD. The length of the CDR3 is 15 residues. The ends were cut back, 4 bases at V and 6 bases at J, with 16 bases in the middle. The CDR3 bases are TGTGCCACCAGTGACCGACAGGTCTCAAGGGATACGCAGTATTTT. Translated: CATSDRQVSRDTQYF.

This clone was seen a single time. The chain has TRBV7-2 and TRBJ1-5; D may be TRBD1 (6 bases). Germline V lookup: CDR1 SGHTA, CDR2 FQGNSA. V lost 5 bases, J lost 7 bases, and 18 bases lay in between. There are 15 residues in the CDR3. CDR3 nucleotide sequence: TGTGCCAGCAGCCACTACAGGGAAAAAGGCCAGCCCCAGCATTTT. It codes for CASSHYREKGQPQHF.

The CDR3 sequence is CASSLTAGGGYTF. In DNA, the CDR3 is TGTGCCAGCAGCTTAACGGCCGGGGGTGGCTACACCTTC. The chain carries TRBV7-3 and TRBJ1-2; tentative D call: TRBD1 (5 bases). V lost 0 bases and J 7 bases, leaving 9 bases between the germline ends. Germline-derived CDR1 and CDR2 are SGHTA and FQGTGA. CDR3 length equals 13 residues.

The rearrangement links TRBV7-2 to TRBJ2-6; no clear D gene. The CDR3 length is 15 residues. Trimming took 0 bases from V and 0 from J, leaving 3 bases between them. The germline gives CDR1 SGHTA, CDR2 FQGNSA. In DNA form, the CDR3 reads TGTGCCAGCAGCTTAGCCGGCTCTGGGGCCAACGTCCTGACTTTC. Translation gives CASSLAGSGANVLTF. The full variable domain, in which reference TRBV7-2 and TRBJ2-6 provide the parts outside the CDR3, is GAGVSQSPSNKVTEKGKDVELRCDPISGHTALYWYRQSLGQGLEFLIYFQGNSAPDKSGLPSDRFSAERTGGSVSTLTIQRTQQEDSAVYLCASSLAGSGANVLTFGAGSRLTVL.

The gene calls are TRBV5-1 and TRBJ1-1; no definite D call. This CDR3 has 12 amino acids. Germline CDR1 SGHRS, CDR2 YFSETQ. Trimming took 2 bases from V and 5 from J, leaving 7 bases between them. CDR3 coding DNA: TGCGCCAGCAGCTTTGGGGAGACTGAAGCTTTCTTT. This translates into CASSFGETEAFF.

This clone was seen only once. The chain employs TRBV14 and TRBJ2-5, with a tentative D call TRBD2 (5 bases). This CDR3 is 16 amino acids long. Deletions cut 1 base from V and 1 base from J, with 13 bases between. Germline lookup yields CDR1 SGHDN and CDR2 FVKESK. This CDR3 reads CASSQGGSRIQETQYF. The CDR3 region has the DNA TGTGCCAGCAGCCAAGGCGGGTCTCGGATCCAAGAGACCCAGTACTTC.